This TCR beta chain was identified in a study of blood T cell repertoires in COVID-19. Sequencing was performed with immunoSEQ multiplex PCR; in TCRdb, only in-frame clones are kept and a portion is missing. The sample gives 300,000 to 350,000 clones, approximately 88% of which show up once; 1.5% to 2% is in the top ten. V lost 8 bases, J lost 6 bases, and 3 bases stayed unmatched. The germline V gene has CDR1 LNHDA and CDR2 SQIVND (reference sequence). The CDR3 sequence is 12 residues long. The source of this sequence is a woman aged 25 to 39 with COVID-19, enrolled during active disease. The specimen sequenced was peripheral blood. The rearrangement uses TRBV19 and TRBJ2-2, with 7 bases identical to TRBD1. This CDR3 reads CASSQGSGELFF. In DNA form, the CDR3 reads TGTGCCAGTTCACAGGGGTCCGGGGAGCTGTTTTTT.